These 9 T cell receptor beta chains were all obtained from the same sample, sequenced in a study of blood T cell repertoires in COVID-19. The method was immunoSEQ multiplex PCR; TCRdb's version includes in-frame clones alone and lacks a portion of them. The data hold around 150,000 clones, with around 86% observed a single time. Input material: peripheral blood. Receptors originate from an older woman with active or convalescent COVID-19.

The J gene is TRBJ1-2, the V gene TRBV18; D is unclear. CDR1 is KGHSH, CDR2 LQKENI, per germline. V dropped 2 bases and J dropped 8 bases, with 12 bases sitting between them. The CDR3 length is 13 residues. The DNA for the CDR3 is TGTGCCAGCTCACCAGCTGCGGGAGGGGGCTACACCTTC. Encoded protein: CASSPAAGGGYTF.

This chain joins TRBV10-2 and TRBJ1-1, with 8 nucleotides matching TRBD1. CDR1 is WSHSY, CDR2 SAAADI, per germline. CDR3 length equals 15 residues. Losses at the gene ends were 6 bases for V and 4 bases for J; bases not matched to a gene: 10. The CDR3 sequence: CASSLTTGVGTEAFF. The CDR3 nucleotides read TGCGCCAGCAGCCTCACGACAGGGGTGGGCACTGAAGCTTTCTTT.

This rearrangement joins TRBV27 to TRBJ1-4; possibly TRBD1 for D (5 bases). CDR3 size: 13 residues. The germline CDR1 and CDR2 sequences are MNHEY and SMNVEV (reference sequence). V gave up 5 bases and J gave up 8 bases, with 12 bases separating them. Here the CDR3 DNA reads TGTGCCAGCAGTGCGGATCGGGGGGAAAAACTGTTTTTT. Translated: CASSADRGEKLFF.

The CDR3 region has the DNA TGTGCCAGCAGTTACTCCAGGGGTATTGGAAACACCATATATTTT. It codes for CASSYSRGIGNTIYF. J is TRBJ1-3 and V is TRBV6-5; perhaps TRBD1 as D (6 bases). The CDR3 runs 15 residues. V gave up 0 bases and J gave up 3 bases, with 9 bases separating them. The germline V gene has CDR1 MNHEY and CDR2 SVGAGI.

This rearrangement joins TRBV7-9 to TRBJ1-1; 12 bases are a match to TRBD1. Germline trimming cut 5 bases from V and 2 bases from J; bases unmatched to any gene: 3. CDR1 SEHNR and CDR2 FQNEAQ come from the germline V gene (reference sequence). This CDR3 is 15 amino acids long. The DNA of the CDR3 is TGTGCCAGCAGCCTGGGACAGGGGGCTAACACTGAAGCTTTCTTT. Amino acid sequence: CASSLGQGANTEAFF.

The gene calls are TRBV20-1 and TRBJ1-3; D may be TRBD1 (6 bases). Germline loops: CDR1 DFQATT, CDR2 SNEGSKA (reference sequence). This CDR3 has 16 residues. Trimming left V 3 bases short and J 0 bases short, with 15 bases between. In DNA, the CDR3 is TGCAGTGCTAGTGTTCCCGGACAGCTCTCTGGAAACACCATATATTTT. Translation: CSASVPGQLSGNTIYF.

CDR3 amino acids: CSASEGGETSHTF. DNA of the CDR3: TGCAGTGCTAGTGAAGGGGGCGAAACCTCTCACACCTTC. The V and J genes are TRBV20-1 and TRBJ1-2; 7 nucleotides agree with TRBD1. CDR3 length: 13 amino acids. The V and J ends lost 3 bases and 12 bases, in that order; junction bases with no gene match: 13. CDR1 and CDR2 (germline): DFQATT, SNEGSKA (reference sequence).

The chain links TRBV6-6 to TRBJ2-2, with 11 nucleotides matching TRBD2. This CDR3 is built from 20 residues. Germline CDR1 MNHNY, CDR2 SVGAGI (reference sequence). Germline trimming cut 5 bases from V and 0 bases from J; bases unmatched to any gene: 14. This CDR3 reads CASSPLGLAVVNANTGELFF. The CDR3 DNA sequence: TGTGCCAGCAGTCCGTTGGGACTAGCGGTTGTTAACGCGAACACCGGGGAGCTGTTTTTT.

V usage is TRBV9 and J usage is TRBJ1-2; TRBD1 matches at 7 bases. The J segment lost 8 bases and the V segment lost 2 bases, leaving 12 bases of the junction unmatched. Germline lookup yields CDR1 SGDLS and CDR2 YYNGEE. This CDR3 region has 15 residues. The CDR3 protein is CASSVQGGTEGGYTF. The CDR3 DNA is TGTGCCAGCAGCGTGCAGGGGGGTACGGAGGGCGGCTACACCTTC.